This TCR beta chain was identified during a study of patients and donors after allogeneic stem cell transplantation. This clonotype was counted a few times. TCRdb redid the calling of the RT-PCR reads with MiXCR, one entry per CDR3 protein. The repertoire holds some 200,000 distinct CDR3 sequences, with 41% as singletons. This CDR3 spans 12 amino acids. V was cut by 10 bases and J by 4 bases, with 13 bases left in between. The TCR was taken from a human donor who was either an allogeneic HSCT recipient or a stem cell or donor lymphocyte infusion donor (not recorded which). It is not recorded whose cells these are; they may come from a transplant donor. The V and J genes are TRBV12-3 or TRBV12-4 and TRBJ1-2; D is perhaps TRBD1 (5 bases). The sequencing input was blood, either unsorted or a sorted T cell fraction (not recorded which). DNA of the CDR3: TGTGCCACGGGACTTCGGGGCTATGGCTACACCTTC. Translated: CATGLRGYGYTF.